The rows below give T cell receptor beta chains drawn from one sample of a study of shared clonotypes between healthy human individuals. This table comes from immunoSEQ multiplex PCR, and its TCRdb copy is limited to in-frame clones, with some not included. The repertoire includes about 680,000 clones, 92% of them detected once, and about 24% sits in the top ten. Specimen: naive CD8+ T cells sorted from blood. These receptors all stem from a man aged 25-45 years in good health. The CDR3 runs from the conserved cysteine through the conserved F or W. The D gene is left open where the match is weak. Not all rows give a size; the values are once, few, many and, for expanded clones, a class.

J | V | D | size | DNA | CDR3
TRBJ2-1 | TRBV19 | TRBD2 | NA | TGTGCCAGTAGTGTCTCTAGCGGGAGGTTGTCCTACAATGAGCAGTTCTTC | CASSVSSGRLSYNEQFF
TRBJ2-1 | TRBV11-2 | TRBD2 | NA | TGTGCCAGCAGCATGGGACCGATCCCCTTAGCGGGAGGGGGCAATGAGCAGTTCTTC | CASSMGPIPLAGGGNEQFF
TRBJ2-3 | TRBV30 | TRBD2 | NA | TGTGCCTGGAGTATGGGACTAGCGGGAACAGATACGCAGTATTTT | CAWSMGLAGTDTQYF
TRBJ2-7 | TRBV10-3 | NA | NA | TGTGCCATCAGTGAGTCGAACGGGCAGCGGGCCAAGTCCTACGAGCAGTACTTC | CAISESNGQRAKSYEQYF
TRBJ2-1 | TRBV9 | NA | NA | TGTGCCAGCAGTAGCGAGCTGAGCAATGAGCAGTTCTTC | CASSSELSNEQFF
TRBJ1-5 | TRBV7-9 | NA | NA | TGTGCCAGCAGCTTAGGGACGGACAGCAATCAGCCCCAGCATTTT | CASSLGTDSNQPQHF
TRBJ2-3 | TRBV29-1 | NA | NA | TGCAGCGCCGACGGTCCCAGCACAGATACGCAGTATTTT | CSADGPSTDTQYF
TRBJ2-7 | TRBV6-5 | NA | NA | TGTGCCAGCAGTTACGCCAGCTCCTACGAGCAGTACTTC | CASSYASSYEQYF
TRBJ2-1 | TRBV9 | TRBD2 | medium-sized | TGTGCCAGCAGCGTAACTCTTGGCGGGAGCTCTGCTGAGCAGTTCTTC | CASSVTLGGSSAEQFF
TRBJ1-3 | TRBV4-3 | NA | NA | TGCGCCAGCAGCCAAGTCCCCCCAGGGCCAGAATTCTCTGGAAACACCATATATTTT | CASSQVPPGPEFSGNTIYF
TRBJ2-3 | TRBV27 | TRBD2 | NA | TGTGCCAGCAGTTCCTGGACTAGTCTAGATACGCAGTATTTT | CASSSWTSLDTQYF
TRBJ2-5 | TRBV7-9 | TRBD1 | once | TGTGCCAGCAGCTCCGGGACAGGGAAAGAGACCCAGTACTTC | CASSSGTGKETQYF
TRBJ2-1 | TRBV30 | TRBD2 | NA | TGTGCCTGGAGTAGCGGGAGGGCGTACAATGAGCAGTTCTTC | CAWSSGRAYNEQFF
TRBJ2-7 | TRBV4-2 | NA | NA | TGTGCCAGCAGCCAAGACACCTACGAGCAGTACTTC | CASSQDTYEQYF
TRBJ2-1 | TRBV10-2 | TRBD2 | once | TGCGCCAGCAGTGAGTCTGGACTAGCGGGAGATGAGCAGTTCTTC | CASSESGLAGDEQFF
TRBJ1-1 | TRBV7-2 | NA | NA | TGTGCCAGCAGCTTTACAGGGCCTGAAGCTTTCTTT | CASSFTGPEAFF
TRBJ2-1 | TRBV9 | NA | NA | TGTGCCAGCACCTCTGGGGGGAGCGGTTACAATGAGCAGTTCTTC | CASTSGGSGYNEQFF
TRBJ2-6 | TRBV2 | NA | NA | TGTGCCAGCAGTCTAACCAGGGAAATCTCTGGGGCCAACGTCCTGACTTTC | CASSLTREISGANVLTF
TRBJ1-1 | TRBV27 | NA | NA | TGTGCCAGCAGTTCCCCGACGGTCGAAGCTTTCTTT | CASSSPTVEAFF
TRBJ1-5 | TRBV28 | NA | NA | TGTGCCAGCAGTTTAACGCAGGATCTCAATCAGCCCCAGCATTTT | CASSLTQDLNQPQHF
TRBJ2-2 | TRBV13 | NA | once | TGTGCCAGCAGCTTACAAGTAACCGGGGAGCTGTTTTTT | CASSLQVTGELFF
TRBJ2-7 | TRBV7-9 | TRBD1 | NA | TGTGCCAGCAGCTTCCTCGGGACAGGGAAGCCCTACGAGCAGTACTTC | CASSFLGTGKPYEQYF
TRBJ1-1 | TRBV5-6 | NA | NA | TGTGCCAGCAGTGCATTGAACACTGAAGCTTTCTTT | CASSALNTEAFF
TRBJ2-6 | TRBV5-6 | NA | NA | TGTGCCAGCAGCTTGGCCCCCGCTATAGCGGTCAACGTCCTGACTTTC | CASSLAPAIAVNVLTF
TRBJ1-5 | TRBV19 | NA | NA | TGTGCCAGTAGTAAACCGAGGAGCAATCAGCCCCAGCATTTT | CASSKPRSNQPQHF
TRBJ2-7 | TRBV5-1 | NA | NA | TGCGCCAGCAGCTTGGGGTCGTCAGTCTACGAGCAGTACTTC | CASSLGSSVYEQYF